These 8 T cell receptor beta chains were all obtained from the same sample, sequenced in a study of T-cell reconstitution after alpha-beta-depleted transplantation in children. Unique molecular identifiers were used to barcode this TCRbeta library. From the PCR reads, TCRdb called clonotypes with MiXCR, one entry per CDR3 protein. This table has 200,000 to 250,000 distinct CDR3 sequences, about 9.2% appearing once. The material sequenced was PBMCs from the stem cell graft donor, taken from the stem cell graft. These receptors all stem from a human donor who donated a stem cell graft to a child with acute lymphoblastic leukemia.

J is TRBJ2-5 and V is TRBV5-6; D gene unclear. CDR3 size: 13 residues. V was trimmed by 7 bases and J by 2 bases, leaving 12 bases between them. Germline V gene data show CDR1 as SGHDT and CDR2 as YYEEEE. The CDR3 nucleotides read TGTGCCAGCCTTAGGGCCATTCAAGAGACCCAGTACTTC. The encoded protein is CASLRAIQETQYF.

This clonotype was seen repeatedly, ten times or more. This sequence joins TRBV20-1 and TRBJ2-7; 10 bases fit TRBD2. With V trimmed by 1 base and J by 6 bases, 9 bases remained unmatched. CDR1 DFQATT and CDR2 SNEGSKA come from the germline V gene (reference sequence). The CDR3 loop spans 15 amino acids. The CDR3 coding sequence is TGCAGTGCTAGAGGGCTAGCGGGGGATTCTGGCGAGCAGTACTTC. It codes for CSARGLAGDSGEQYF.

This clonotype turned up a few times. The chain links TRBV27 to TRBJ2-2; 7 bases are a match to TRBD1. This CDR3 has 18 residues. Trimming at V came to 3 bases and at J to 2 bases, leaving 12 bases not matched to a gene. CDR1 is MNHEY, CDR2 SMNVEV, per germline (reference sequence). CDR3 DNA sequence: TGTGCCAGCAGTTTTCGACCCATGACAGGGTCCAACACCGGGGAGCTGTTTTTT. Encoded protein: CASSFRPMTGSNTGELFF.

This clonotype was seen ten or more times. The chain combines TRBV3-1 with TRBJ1-5; weak D call: TRBD1 (5 bases). CDR3 length: 16 amino acids. Trimming took off 4 bases at V and 6 bases at J, with 19 bases between the two ends. CDR1 is LGHDT and CDR2 is YNNKEL in the germline V gene (reference sequence). CDR3 sequence reads: CASSRSGPEGIQPQHF. As DNA, the CDR3 is TGTGCCAGCAGCCGATCAGGGCCGGAAGGGATTCAGCCCCAGCATTTT.

The chain has TRBV10-3 and TRBJ2-5; D possibly uses TRBD1 or TRBD2 (5 bases each). The CDR3 has 13 amino acids. Looked up from germline, CDR1 is ENHRY and CDR2 is SYGVKD. With 5 bases removed from V and 2 bases from J, the gap between germline ends came to 9 bases. The CDR3: CAISTGTQETQYF. CDR3 nucleotides: TGTGCCATCAGTACCGGGACGCAAGAGACCCAGTACTTC.

Ten or more counts support this clonotype. The chain links TRBV20-1 to TRBJ2-1, with 9 bases lining up with TRBD2. This CDR3 spans 15 amino acids. Germline V gives CDR1 DFQATT, CDR2 SNEGSKA (reference sequence). V lost 3 bases to trimming and J lost 9 bases; unmatched junction nucleotides: 12. The CDR3 here is CSARYSGGILSEQFF. CDR3 nucleotide sequence: TGCAGTGCTAGGTATAGCGGGGGAATTTTAAGTGAGCAGTTCTTC.

This clonotype was recorded at least ten times. The CDR3 protein is CASSLSRGETQYF. CDR3 DNA: TGTGCCAGCAGTTTATCTCGGGGAGAGACCCAGTACTTC. The V and J genes are TRBV27 and TRBJ2-5; D is perhaps TRBD2 (5 bases). Per the germline V gene, CDR1 is MNHEY and CDR2 is SMNVEV (reference sequence). The CDR3 loop spans 13 amino acids. Trimming removed 0 bases from V and 4 bases from J, with 6 bases in between.

This clonotype was seen a few times. The chain has TRBV12-3 or TRBV12-4 and TRBJ1-2; D not resolved. Trimming stripped 6 bases from V and 3 bases from J, with 11 bases between. This CDR3 contains 13 residues. For the CDR3, the DNA is TGTGCCAGCAGATACGGACGGTACTATGGCTACACCTTC. Translating it yields CASRYGRYYGYTF.